The 15 T cell receptor beta chains below all came from one sample that was sequenced in a study of metastatic and nonmetastatic thyroid tumors. TCRdb re-analyzed the PCR reads through MiXCR. The sample records some 30,000 clones, approximately 31% being singletons. Each patient came to thyroid surgery without any prior treatment (of any kind). Sequencing was performed on blood. The receptor set was obtained from a female donor with papillary thyroid cancer or a benign thyroid nodule (not recorded which). Some clones in this sample may be carry-over from other donors' samples.

This clone has a handful of counts. One junction end disagrees with the germline gene, perhaps due to a read error. V gene TRBV4-1 combines with J gene TRBJ2-1; unclear D gene. Germline V gives CDR1 MGHRA, CDR2 YSYEKL. The CDR3 is made up of 16 amino acids. The CDR3 nucleotides are TGCGCCAGCACCCAAGAACAGTTAAGCTCCTTCAATGTGCAGTTCTTC. This translates into CASTQEQLSSFNVQFF.

This clone was recorded many times. The chain employs TRBV7-8 and TRBJ2-7; D gene ambiguous. V was cut by 6 bases and J by 3 bases, with 12 bases left in between. The germline V gene has CDR1 SGHVS and CDR2 FQNEAQ. This CDR3 region has 13 residues. The CDR3 loop is CASRRDQFYEQYF. The DNA of the CDR3 is TGTGCCAGCAGAAGAGACCAGTTCTACGAGCAGTACTTC.

The sample holds a few counts of this clone. A much larger clone differs from this one at a single base, so this may be a read error. Within the sample, other DNA sequences also encode this same CDR3. The chain couples TRBV6-1 to TRBJ2-7; no clear D. CDR3 length: 15 amino acids. Germline V gene lookup returns CDR1 MNHNS and CDR2 SASEGT. V was cut by 4 bases and J by 2 bases, with 15 bases left in between. For the CDR3, the DNA is TGTGCCAGCAGTGGAGTAGCTGGAACCACCTACGAGCAGTACTTC. Protein product: CASSGVAGTTYEQYF.

There are many counts of this clone. In DNA, the CDR3 is TGTGCCAGTGGGAGGGAGGGGAAAGATGAAGCTTTCTTT. Translated: CASGREGKDEAFF. This chain connects TRBV28 to TRBJ1-1, with a tentative D call TRBD1 (5 bases). CDR1 is MDHEN and CDR2 is SYDVKM in the germline V gene. CDR3 length: 13 amino acids. V dropped 9 bases and J dropped 7 bases, with 18 bases sitting between them.

The V gene is TRBV6-1, the J gene TRBJ2-1; D not resolved. Matching the DNA end better, TRBJ2-7 makes the J call doubtful. This CDR3 region has 12 residues. Germline CDR1 reads MNHNS; CDR2 reads SASEGT. CDR3 region: CASSVHDNEQYF. DNA of the CDR3: TGTGCCAGCAGTGTTCACGACAATGAGCAGTACTTC.

This clone was picked up many times. The J gene is TRBJ1-6, the V gene TRBV3-1; D perhaps matches TRBD1 (6 bases). The germline V and J ends were trimmed by 5 bases and 10 bases, with 12 bases remaining between them. The CDR3 sequence is 13 residues long. Germline V gene lookup returns CDR1 LGHDT and CDR2 YNNKEL (reference sequence). The CDR3 DNA follows: TGTGCCAGCAGCTCAAACAGGGAATCACCCCTCCACTTT. Translating it yields CASSSNRESPLHF.

This clone was seen at least ten times. V usage is TRBV6-2 or TRBV6-3 and J usage is TRBJ2-2; TRBD2 agrees at 10 bases. Germline V gives CDR1 MNHEY, CDR2 SVGEGT. Trimming cost V 6 bases and J 7 bases; bases outside gene matches: 11. CDR3 length: 16 amino acids. DNA of the CDR3: TGTGCCAGCAGCCCTATCCTAGCGGGAGCGGGCGGGGAGCTGTTTTTT. This sequence encodes CASSPILAGAGGELFF.

With regard to this clone: At one end, the junction sequence differs from germline, possibly due to a read error. V is TRBV4-1 and J is TRBJ2-1; D gene unclear. This CDR3 comprises 16 residues. Germline assignment: CDR1 MGHRA and CDR2 YSYEKL. The CDR3: CASIQEQCSSYNEQFF. The CDR3 DNA sequence: TGCGCCAGCATCCAAGAACAGTGCAGCTCCTACAATGAGCAGTTCTTC.

This clone was counted ten times or more. The CDR3 DNA reads as TGTGCCAGCAGCGAGGGACAGGGGGTAAATTCACCCCTCCACTTT. It encodes CASSEGQGVNSPLHF. The V call is TRBV2, the J call TRBJ1-6, with TRBD1 identical over 11 bases. The junction had 5 bases not matched to a gene; V was cut back by 6 bases and J by 7 bases. The CDR3 consists of 15 residues. Per germline, CDR1 SNHLY and CDR2 FYNNEI.

The chain links TRBV19 to TRBJ1-2; no firm D call. V shed 10 bases and J shed 2 bases, with 20 bases lying between them. From germline, CDR1 is LNHDA and CDR2 SQIVND (reference sequence). The CDR3 consists of 15 residues. CDR3 amino acids: CAIYEPGRPNYGYTF. CDR3 coding DNA: TGTGCCATCTACGAACCGGGTCGCCCCAACTATGGCTACACCTTC.

Comment on this clone: This likely comes from a read error, as the CDR3 has no conserved phenylalanine or tryptophan at its end. The chain couples TRBV6-2 or TRBV6-3 to TRBJ2-5, with D tentatively TRBD2 (6 bases). Germline lookup yields CDR1 MNHEY and CDR2 SVGEGT. The CDR3 spans 16 residues. DNA of the CDR3: TGTGCCACCCGCCCTACGTCCCAGGGACTCCAACAGACCCAGTACTGC. It encodes CATRPTSQGLQQTQYC.

By share, this clone counts as medium-sized (0.01 to 0.1%). The genes are TRBV6-1 and TRBJ2-2, with 13 bases fitting TRBD2. The CDR3 spans 17 residues. Unmatched junction bases numbered 8, after V lost 6 bases and J lost 4 bases. Germline CDR1 MNHNS, CDR2 SASEGT. The DNA for the CDR3 is TGTGCCAGCAGATCTCCGGGACTAGCGGGATTCACCGGGGAGCTGTTTTTT. Its translation: CASRSPGLAGFTGELFF.

Comment on this clone: The junction departs from germline at one end; a sequencing error may be responsible. The chain is built from TRBV10-3 and TRBJ2-7; no clear D. The CDR3 has 17 amino acids. Germline-derived CDR1 and CDR2 are ENHRY and SYGVKD. CDR3 DNA sequence: TGTGCCATCAGTGAGTCGGTCGCACGTGATCCCTCCCACGAGCAGTACTTC. It codes for CAISESVARDPSHEQYF.

This clone was seen many times. V gene TRBV20-1 combines with J gene TRBJ2-3, with TRBD1 identical over 12 bases. The V gene end was trimmed by 3 bases and the J gene end by 5 bases; junction bases not matched to a gene: 6. The germline gives CDR1 DFQATT, CDR2 SNEGSKA (reference sequence). The CDR3 sequence is 15 residues long. The CDR3 DNA sequence: TGCAGTGCTAGGTGGGGGACAGGGGGCGGAGATACGCAGTATTTT. This gives the protein CSARWGTGGGDTQYF.

At least ten counts were recorded for this clone. The chain joins TRBV11-2 to TRBJ2-3; D is possibly TRBD2 (6 bases). Trimming cost V 4 bases and J 0 bases, with 11 bases left between them. The CDR3 extends over 15 amino acids. Germline V gene data show CDR1 as SGHAT and CDR2 as FQNNGV. The CDR3 bases are TGTGCCAGCAGCTCGGGACTCAGAAGCACAGATACGCAGTATTTT. Its protein product is CASSSGLRSTDTQYF.